A single sample is the source of the 9 T cell receptor beta chains below, sequenced in a study of blood T cell repertoires in COVID-19. Assay: immunoSEQ multiplex PCR; the TCRdb copy retains only in-frame clones and omits some. Altogether around 340,000 clones are present, 65% to 90% being singletons, with the ten largest covering around 4.4%. The sequenced sample was PBMCs or T cells enriched from blood (not recorded which). All receptors come from a woman in her thirties or forties with acute COVID-19.

This chain connects TRBV5-4 to TRBJ2-5, with 7 bases lining up with TRBD1. The germline V gene has CDR1 SGHNT and CDR2 YYREEE (reference sequence). There are 15 residues in the CDR3. Unmatched junction bases numbered 7, after V lost 0 bases and J lost 5 bases. The CDR3 region is CASSLGTGNRETQYF. In DNA form, the CDR3 reads TGTGCCAGCAGCTTGGGGACAGGTAACAGGGAGACCCAGTACTTC. Together with reference TRBV5-4 and TRBJ2-5, the CDR3 gives the full variable domain: ETGVTQSPTHLIKTRGQQVTLRCSSQSGHNTVSWYQQALGQGPQFIFQYYREEENGRGNFPPRFSGLQFPNYSSELNVNALELDDSALYLCASSLGTGNRETQYFGPGTRLLVL.

The rearrangement links TRBV6-2 or TRBV6-3 to TRBJ2-1; 8 bases fit TRBD2. The V gene end was trimmed by 5 bases and the J gene end by 7 bases; junction bases not matched to a gene: 13. The CDR3 covers 16 residues. Germline CDR1 MNHEY, CDR2 SVGEGT. The CDR3 here is CASSRTPAGAGNEQFF. As DNA, the CDR3 is TGTGCCAGCAGTCGGACACCAGCGGGAGCAGGAAATGAGCAGTTCTTC.

This chain uses TRBV19 with TRBJ2-7; maybe TRBD2 (5 bases). The CDR3 is 15 amino acids. The V gene lost 4 bases and the J gene lost 0 bases, with 13 bases spanning the gap. CDR1 and CDR2 (germline): LNHDA, SQIVND (reference sequence). As DNA, the CDR3 is TGTGCCAGTAGTAGTCCCGGACTCTCCTCCTACGAGCAGTACTTC. It specifies CASSSPGLSSYEQYF.

The chain uses TRBV7-6 and TRBJ2-7; possible D gene TRBD1, 8 bases. Trimming left V 5 bases short and J 4 bases short, with 21 bases between. The CDR3 spans 16 residues. CDR1 SGHVS and CDR2 FNYEAQ come from the germline V gene. This chain's CDR3 is CASSPPGGTGGYEQYF. In DNA form, the CDR3 reads TGTGCCAGCAGCCCCCCGGGGGGAACAGGGGGTTACGAGCAGTACTTC.

The chain links TRBV18 to TRBJ2-7; TRBD1 matches 7 bases. The CDR3 loop spans 14 amino acids. Germline V gives CDR1 KGHSH, CDR2 LQKENI. Trimming at V came to 4 bases and at J to 2 bases, leaving 5 bases not matched to a gene. The CDR3 coding sequence is TGTGCCAGCTCACGGGGGACAGATCCCTACGAGCAGTACTTC. This sequence encodes CASSRGTDPYEQYF.

The chain couples TRBV19 to TRBJ1-3, with 7 bases identical to TRBD1. With 9 bases clipped from V and 4 bases from J, the junction kept 6 bases outside the gene matches. The V gene's germline CDR1 is LNHDA and CDR2 SQIVND (reference sequence). The CDR3 runs to 13 residues. Here the CDR3 reads CASHRDRGNTIYF. CDR3 nucleotides: TGTGCCAGCCACAGGGACAGAGGAAACACCATATATTTT.

The chain is built from TRBV19 and TRBJ1-2, with 9 bases that match TRBD1. V gave up 6 bases and J gave up 8 bases; unmatched junction bases: 7. CDR1 and CDR2 from the germline V gene are LNHDA and SQIVND (reference sequence). The CDR3 is made up of 13 amino acids. CDR3 DNA: TGTGCCAGTAGGGGACAGGGTAATATGGGCTACACCTTC. Translated: CASRGQGNMGYTF.

J is TRBJ2-7 and V is TRBV7-2; 7 positions agree with TRBD2. CDR1 and CDR2 (germline): SGHTA, FQGNSA. CDR3 length: 14 amino acids. J was trimmed by 6 bases and V by 5 bases; bases with no gene match: 10. The CDR3 nucleotides read TGTGCCAGCAGCGCTGGACTAGTTGGTTCCGAGCAGTACTTC. Translation: CASSAGLVGSEQYF.

The rearrangement uses TRBV3-1 (or the pseudogene TRBV3-2) and TRBJ2-3; D is possibly TRBD2 (7 bases). The germline V and J ends were trimmed by 4 bases and 5 bases, with 19 bases remaining between them. The length of the CDR3 is 16 residues. Germline V gene data show CDR1 as LGHDT and CDR2 as YNNKEL (reference sequence). CDR3 nucleotide sequence: TGTGCCAGCAGCCCCGGAGGGGGAGGGCCTCTAGATACGCAGTATTTT. Translation: CASSPGGGGPLDTQYF.